These T cell receptor beta chains were read from a single sample in a study of T cell responses to AZD1222 COVID-19 vaccine. The protocol was immunoSEQ multiplex PCR, while the TCRdb copy is restricted to in-frame clones and leaves out a portion. The table includes about 45,000 clones, over 70% detected once. The sequencing here drew on peripheral blood, taken 28 days after the second AZD1222 dose. These receptors all come from an adult who received the AZD1222 COVID-19 vaccine. CDR3s include the opening cysteine and the closing phenylalanine or tryptophan. The D gene is left open where the match is weak. Size values are once, few and many counts, or a class for expanded clones, and some rows have none.

length: 12; J: TRBJ2-7; size: NA; V: TRBV3-1/TRBV3-2; D: NA; DNA: TGTGCCAGCAGCCAAGGTTCCTACGAGCAGTACTTC; CDR3: CASSQGSYEQYF
length: 13; J: TRBJ2-7; size: NA; V: TRBV21-1; D: NA; DNA: TGTGCCAGCAGCAAAGTGAAAGGTGGCGAGCAGTACTTC; CDR3: CASSKVKGGEQYF
length: 15; J: TRBJ2-2; size: NA; V: TRBV5-1; D: NA; DNA: TGCGCCAGCAGCCCAGGGTGGCAATACACCGGGGAGCTGTTTTTT; CDR3: CASSPGWQYTGELFF
length: 15; J: TRBJ1-3; size: NA; V: TRBV5-1; D: NA; DNA: TGCGCCAGCAGCCTAAACAGACACGCTGCGGACACCATATATTTT; CDR3: CASSLNRHAADTIYF
length: 14; J: TRBJ1-5; size: NA; V: TRBV29-1; D: NA; DNA: TGCAGCGTGGGGGACCCCGCCGGGGGTCAGCCCCAGCATTTT; CDR3: CSVGDPAGGQPQHF
length: 13; J: TRBJ1-2; size: NA; V: TRBV15; D: TRBD1; DNA: TGTGCCACCAGCATAGACAGGGACTATGGCTACACCTTC; CDR3: CATSIDRDYGYTF
length: 15; J: TRBJ1-1; size: NA; V: TRBV5-4; D: TRBD1; DNA: TGTGCCAGCAGCTCGGGACAGGGGACCAACACTGAAGCTTTCTTT; CDR3: CASSSGQGTNTEAFF
length: 17; J: TRBJ1-1; size: NA; V: TRBV5-1; D: TRBD1; DNA: TGCGCCAGCAGCAGAAAGACAGGGTCGGGGGCGGACACTGAAGCTTTCTTT; CDR3: CASSRKTGSGADTEAFF
length: 13; J: TRBJ2-1; size: NA; V: TRBV12-5; D: NA; DNA: TGTGCTAGTGGTTTGGTAATAGTGAATGAGCAGTTCTTC; CDR3: CASGLVIVNEQFF
length: 14; J: TRBJ1-5; size: NA; V: TRBV18; D: NA; DNA: TGTGCCAGCTCACCTGATGAAGGGGCCCAGCCCCAGCATTTT; CDR3: CASSPDEGAQPQHF
length: 16; J: TRBJ2-1; size: NA; V: TRBV28; D: TRBD1; DNA: TGTGCCAGCAGCCCCATTGGACAGGGCCCTTACAATGAGCAGTTCTTC; CDR3: CASSPIGQGPYNEQFF
length: 14; J: TRBJ1-2; size: NA; V: TRBV6-5; D: TRBD1; DNA: TGTGCCAGCAGTTACCTGTCGGACAGGGGCGGCTACACCTTC; CDR3: CASSYLSDRGGYTF
length: 14; J: TRBJ2-7; size: NA; V: TRBV1; D: NA; DNA: TGCACCAGCAGCCAAGATAGGACCACCTACGAGCAGTACTTC; CDR3: CTSSQDRTTYEQYF
length: 14; J: TRBJ1-1; size: once; V: TRBV19; D: TRBD1; DNA: TGTGCCAGTAGTTTTACAGGGGGCTGGACTGAAGCTTTCTTT; CDR3: CASSFTGGWTEAFF
length: 16; J: TRBJ2-2; size: NA; V: TRBV5-1; D: NA; DNA: TGCGCCAGCAGCTTGGTCCCCTTTTCGACGAACGGGGAGCTGTTTTTT; CDR3: CASSLVPFSTNGELFF
length: 14; J: TRBJ2-5; size: NA; V: TRBV11-2; D: NA; DNA: TGTGCCAGCAGCTTAGGCGGACAGCAAGAGACCCAGTACTTC; CDR3: CASSLGGQQETQYF
length: 13; J: TRBJ1-3; size: NA; V: TRBV9; D: NA; DNA: TGTGCCAGCAGTGACAGCAGGGGAAACACCATATATTTT; CDR3: CASSDSRGNTIYF
length: 17; J: TRBJ2-5; size: NA; V: TRBV18; D: TRBD2; DNA: TGTGCCAGCTCACCGGGGCCCCTAGCGGGGGAGAAAGAGACCCAGTACTTC; CDR3: CASSPGPLAGEKETQYF
length: 13; J: TRBJ2-7; size: NA; V: TRBV30; D: NA; DNA: TGTGCCTGGAGGTCGGGCAGGGGATCCAAGCAGTACTTC; CDR3: CAWRSGRGSKQYF
length: 14; J: TRBJ1-1; size: NA; V: TRBV5-1; D: NA; DNA: TGCGCCAGCAGCATTACTGGGACCCACACTGAAGCTTTCTTT; CDR3: CASSITGTHTEAFF
length: 15; J: TRBJ1-6; size: NA; V: TRBV5-6; D: NA; DNA: TGTGCCAGCAGCTTGTTCGGGGGAACTAATTCACCCCTCCACTTT; CDR3: CASSLFGGTNSPLHF
length: 14; J: TRBJ2-5; size: NA; V: TRBV9; D: TRBD1; DNA: TGTGCCAGCAGCGTAAGCCAGGGGGCCGGGACCCAGTACTTC; CDR3: CASSVSQGAGTQYF
length: 14; J: TRBJ1-2; size: NA; V: TRBV2; D: NA; DNA: TGTGCCAGCAGTCTAGCAGGGCTGACTGATGGCTACACCTTC; CDR3: CASSLAGLTDGYTF
length: 17; J: TRBJ1-6; size: NA; V: TRBV3-1/TRBV3-2; D: NA; DNA: TGTGCCAGCAGCCCGGGTGGGGTAACTGGCTATAATTCACCCCTCCACTTT; CDR3: CASSPGGVTGYNSPLHF
length: 14; J: TRBJ2-7; size: NA; V: TRBV28; D: TRBD1; DNA: TGTGCCAGCAGTTTACCTGGGACAGCCTACGAGCAGTACTTC; CDR3: CASSLPGTAYEQYF
length: 12; J: TRBJ1-5; size: NA; V: TRBV15; D: NA; DNA: TGTGCCACCAGCAGAGTAGGTCAGCCCCAGCATTTT; CDR3: CATSRVGQPQHF
length: 18; J: TRBJ2-5; size: once; V: TRBV19; D: TRBD1; DNA: TGTGCCAGTAGCACCTTGGCGAGACAGGGGAAAAAAAAAGAGACCCAGTACTTC; CDR3: CASSTLARQGKKKETQYF
length: 15; J: TRBJ1-5; size: NA; V: TRBV4-1; D: NA; DNA: TGCGCCAGCAGCCAAGATCCCGGGGGCAATCAGCCCCAGCATTTT; CDR3: CASSQDPGGNQPQHF
length: 14; J: TRBJ1-5; size: NA; V: TRBV7-9; D: TRBD1; DNA: TGTGCCAGCAGCTTAGTATCAGGGGGTCAGCCCCAGCATTTT; CDR3: CASSLVSGGQPQHF
length: 15; J: TRBJ1-5; size: NA; V: TRBV19; D: NA; DNA: TGTGCCAGTAGTACTGGGGGGGGCCAGAATCAGCCCCAGCATTTT; CDR3: CASSTGGGQNQPQHF
length: 19; J: TRBJ2-2; size: NA; V: TRBV4-2; D: TRBD2; DNA: TGTGCCAGCAGCCAAGGCTCGGGACTAGCGGGGGGGAACACCGGGGAGCTGTTTTTT; CDR3: CASSQGSGLAGGNTGELFF
length: 14; J: TRBJ1-1; size: NA; V: TRBV7-9; D: NA; DNA: TGTGCCAGCAGCCGATGGGGGGAGAACACTGAAGCTTTCTTT; CDR3: CASSRWGENTEAFF
length: 14; J: TRBJ1-5; size: NA; V: TRBV3-1/TRBV3-2; D: NA; DNA: TGTGCCAGCAGCCAAGATAGGGTCAATCAGCCCCAGCATTTT; CDR3: CASSQDRVNQPQHF
length: 17; J: TRBJ2-2; size: NA; V: TRBV7-7; D: TRBD2; DNA: TGTGCTAGCAGCTTACGCCCCAGCGGGGGGGCTGCCGGGGAGCTGTTTTTT; CDR3: CASSLRPSGGAAGELFF
length: 15; J: TRBJ1-3; size: NA; V: TRBV7-9; D: NA; DNA: TGTGCCAGCAGCTTCAGTCGGGGCTCTGGAAACACCATATATTTT; CDR3: CASSFSRGSGNTIYF
length: 11; J: TRBJ2-7; size: NA; V: TRBV6-5; D: NA; DNA: TGTGCCAGCAGTACACTCTACGAGCAGTACTTC; CDR3: CASSTLYEQYF
length: 15; J: TRBJ1-2; size: few; V: TRBV3-1/TRBV3-2; D: TRBD1; DNA: TGTGCCAGCAGCCAAGTGGGACAGGCCATCTATGGCTACACCTTC; CDR3: CASSQVGQAIYGYTF
length: 16; J: TRBJ1-4; size: once; V: TRBV7-2; D: TRBD1; DNA: TGTGCCAGCAGCCCTCTCGCGGGGACAGATAATGAAAAACTGTTTTTT; CDR3: CASSPLAGTDNEKLFF
length: 13; J: TRBJ1-4; size: NA; V: TRBV29-1; D: TRBD1; DNA: TGCAGCGTTGAGGGAGGGGGCGCGAAAAAACTGTTTTTT; CDR3: CSVEGGGAKKLFF
length: 14; J: TRBJ1-1; size: NA; V: TRBV19; D: NA; DNA: TGTGCCAGTAGTATCTCAGGGCTGAACACTGAAGCTTTCTTT; CDR3: CASSISGLNTEAFF
length: 12; J: TRBJ1-6; size: NA; V: TRBV30; D: NA; DNA: TGTGCCTGGAGCCAGTTTAATTCACCCCTCCACTTT; CDR3: CAWSQFNSPLHF
length: 16; J: TRBJ2-2; size: NA; V: TRBV15; D: NA; DNA: TGTGCCACCAGCAGTGCGGGACGCGCGAACACCGGGGAGCTGTTTTTT; CDR3: CATSSAGRANTGELFF
length: 15; J: TRBJ2-1; size: once; V: TRBV4-2; D: TRBD2; DNA: TGTGCCAGCAGCCAAGACGCGGGGGGTCAAAATGAGCAGTTCTTC; CDR3: CASSQDAGGQNEQFF